This section outlines one TCR beta chain sequence together with its context. Its antigen remains unknown. A sample-barcoded 5' primer and a J-beta primer mix were used in a second PCR of about 6 to 11 cycles. TCRdb independently ran MiXCR on the 5' RACE reads; one entry per CDR3 protein. The repertoire holds about 1,500,000 distinct CDR3 sequences, with 28% as singletons. This entry comes from a study of blood T cells in healthy people across ages. Study findings and constraints: The unknown donor CMV status may have confounded expanded clonotype changes.

Drawing of peripheral blood yielded about 10 milliliters from each donor. Germline values: CDR1 MDHEN, CDR2 SYDVKM. This CDR3 has 14 amino acids. Trimming took off 6 bases at V and 5 bases at J, with 14 bases between the two ends. Sequenced: blood. The J gene is TRBJ1-5, the V gene TRBV28; D is ambiguous. This TCR came from a woman aged 25 to 45 in good health. The CDR3 bases are TGTGCCAGCAGCTCGCCCGGGCGACATCAGCCCCAGCATTTT. It is translated as CASSSPGRHQPQHF.